The TCR beta chain described here comes from a study of blood T cell repertoires in COVID-19. The overall study: Acute and convalescent COVID-19 samples came from the United States, Italy and Spain. T cells, B-cell-depleted T cells, or PBMCs supplied cDNA or gDNA.

Original handling: It was from reference gene primer amplification that nucleated cell counts were estimated. The table came from immunoSEQ multiplex PCR; TCRdb's copy has only in-frame clones and leaves some out. That table is the source of V, J and clone size, and D and trimming were worked out from the DNA. The table includes some 150,000 clones, around 87% detected once. The germline gives CDR1 MGHRA, CDR2 YSYEKL. CDR3 size: 16 residues. V lost 3 bases and J 4 bases, leaving 18 bases between the germline ends. The receptor was derived from a man between 50 and 59 years old with active COVID-19. J is TRBJ1-1 and V is TRBV4-1; D unresolved. Material for sequencing was peripheral blood. CDR3 nucleotides: TGCGCCAGCAGCCAGCCCGTGCAGAAACGGGGCACTGAAGCTTTCTTT. Translating it yields CASSQPVQKRGTEAFF.